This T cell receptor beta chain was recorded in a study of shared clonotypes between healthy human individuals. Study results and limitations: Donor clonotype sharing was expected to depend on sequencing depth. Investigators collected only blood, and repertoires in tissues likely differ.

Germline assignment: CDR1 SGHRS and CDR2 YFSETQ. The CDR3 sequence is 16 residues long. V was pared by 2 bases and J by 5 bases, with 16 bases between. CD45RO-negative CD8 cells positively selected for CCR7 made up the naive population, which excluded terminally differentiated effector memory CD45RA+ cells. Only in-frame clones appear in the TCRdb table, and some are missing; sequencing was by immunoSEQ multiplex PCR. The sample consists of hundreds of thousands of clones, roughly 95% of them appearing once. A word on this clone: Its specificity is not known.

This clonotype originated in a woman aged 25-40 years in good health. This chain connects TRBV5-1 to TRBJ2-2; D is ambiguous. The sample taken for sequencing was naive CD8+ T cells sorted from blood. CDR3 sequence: CASSLSSGTRTGELFF. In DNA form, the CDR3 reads TGCGCCAGCAGCTTATCTTCCGGAACGAGGACCGGGGAGCTGTTTTTT.